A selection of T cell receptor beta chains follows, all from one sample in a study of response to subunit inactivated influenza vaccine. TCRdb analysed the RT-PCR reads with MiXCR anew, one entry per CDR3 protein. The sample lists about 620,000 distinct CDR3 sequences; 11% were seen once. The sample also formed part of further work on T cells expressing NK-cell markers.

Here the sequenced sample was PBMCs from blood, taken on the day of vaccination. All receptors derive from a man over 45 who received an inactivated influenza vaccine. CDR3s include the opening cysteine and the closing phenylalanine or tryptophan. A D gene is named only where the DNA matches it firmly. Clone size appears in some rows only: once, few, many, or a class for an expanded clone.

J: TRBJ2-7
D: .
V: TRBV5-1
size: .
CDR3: CASSLAPGRSSYEQYF
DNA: TGCGCCAGCAGCTTGGCCCCCGGAAGGAGCTCCTACGAGCAGTACTTC

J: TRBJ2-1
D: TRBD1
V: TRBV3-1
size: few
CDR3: CASSHSPNRDRVNEQFF
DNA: TGTGCCAGCAGCCATTCACCAAACCGGGACAGGGTAAATGAGCAGTTCTTC

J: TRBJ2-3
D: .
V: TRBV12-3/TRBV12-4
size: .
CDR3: CASSLEAQATDTQYF
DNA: TGTGCCAGCAGTTTAGAAGCTCAGGCCACAGATACGCAGTATTTT

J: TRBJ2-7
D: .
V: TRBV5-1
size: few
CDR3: CASSLGQGNKRQYF
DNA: TGCGCCAGCAGCTTGGGCCAGGGGAATAAGAGGCAGTACTTC

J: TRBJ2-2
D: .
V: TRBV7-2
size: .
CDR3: CASRLGQTNTGELFF
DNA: TGTGCCAGCAGATTAGGACAGACGAACACCGGGGAGCTGTTTTTT

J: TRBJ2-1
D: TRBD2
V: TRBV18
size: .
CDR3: CASSPTTSGLIF
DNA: TGTGCCAGCTCACCAACGACTAGCGGGTTAATCTTC

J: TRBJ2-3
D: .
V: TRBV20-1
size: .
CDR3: CSARDPLGGQYF
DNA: TGCAGTGCTAGAGACCCCCTCGGCGGGCAGTATTTT

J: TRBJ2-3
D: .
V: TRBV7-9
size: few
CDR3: CASSLGEGADTQYF
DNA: TGTGCCAGCAGCTTAGGGGAAGGCGCAGATACGCAGTATTTT

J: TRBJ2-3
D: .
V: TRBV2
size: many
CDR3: CASGLNTDTQYF
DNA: TGTGCCAGCGGACTAAACACAGATACGCAGTATTTT

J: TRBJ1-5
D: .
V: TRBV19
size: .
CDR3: CASHDRHQPQHF
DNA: TGTGCCAGTCACGACAGACATCAGCCCCAGCATTTT

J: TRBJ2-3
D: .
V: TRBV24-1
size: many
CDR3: CATSDLRTVSDTQYF
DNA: TGTGCCACCAGTGACCTTCGGACAGTGTCAGATACGCAGTATTTT